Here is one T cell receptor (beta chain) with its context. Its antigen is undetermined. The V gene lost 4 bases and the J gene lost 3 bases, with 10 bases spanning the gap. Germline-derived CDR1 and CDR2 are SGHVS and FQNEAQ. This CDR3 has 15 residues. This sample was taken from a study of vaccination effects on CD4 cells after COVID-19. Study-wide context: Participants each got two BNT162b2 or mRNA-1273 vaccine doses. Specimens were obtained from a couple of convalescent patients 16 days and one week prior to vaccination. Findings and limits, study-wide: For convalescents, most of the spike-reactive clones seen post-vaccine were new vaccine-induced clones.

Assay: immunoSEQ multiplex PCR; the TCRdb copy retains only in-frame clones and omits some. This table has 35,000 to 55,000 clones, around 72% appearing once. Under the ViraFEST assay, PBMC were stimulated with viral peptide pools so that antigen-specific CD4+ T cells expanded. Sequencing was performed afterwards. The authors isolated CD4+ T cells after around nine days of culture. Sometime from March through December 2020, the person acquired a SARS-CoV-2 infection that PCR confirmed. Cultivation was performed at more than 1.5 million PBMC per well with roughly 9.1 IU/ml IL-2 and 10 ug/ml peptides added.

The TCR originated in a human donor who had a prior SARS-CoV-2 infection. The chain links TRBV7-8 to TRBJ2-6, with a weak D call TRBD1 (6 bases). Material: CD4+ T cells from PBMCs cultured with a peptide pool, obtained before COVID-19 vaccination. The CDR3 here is CASSYRVYGANVLTF. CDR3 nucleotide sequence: TGTGCCAGCAGCTACAGGGTTTATGGGGCCAACGTCCTGACTTTC.